This T cell receptor beta chain was sequenced in a study of blood T cell repertoires in COVID-19. At the level of the study: Acute and convalescent COVID-19 specimens originated in the United States, Italy and Spain. Sample material is recorded as cDNA or gDNA derived from T cells, B-cell-depleted T cells, or PBMCs.

Authors' methods: Researchers report that nucleated cell counts were estimated from reference gene primer amplification. Only in-frame clones appear in the TCRdb table, and some are missing; sequencing was by immunoSEQ multiplex PCR. V and J calls and clone size are as listed in that table; D and trimming were resolved from the DNA. The profile covers over 150,000 clones, with approximately 85% appearing a single time and roughly 2.5% taken by the ten largest. Per germline, CDR1 MDHEN and CDR2 SYDVKM. The ends lost 4 bases at V and 2 bases at J; junction bases unmatched: 4. The CDR3 is made up of 14 amino acids. Seattle's cohort entered during active infection and was followed longitudinally.

The clonotype comes from a woman older than 75 with COVID-19, enrolled during active disease. The V gene is TRBV28, the J gene TRBJ1-2, with 7 positions matching TRBD1. The sequencing input was peripheral blood. CDR3 DNA: TGTGCCAGCAGTTGGACAGGAGCAAACTATGGCTACACCTTC. Protein sequence: CASSWTGANYGYTF.